This paragraph reports one T cell receptor beta chain. Its antigen is still unknown. This entry comes from a study of alternative splicing in chronic myeloid leukemia remission (dated by TCRdb to 2019 to 2021). With respect to the entire study: Remission specimens from the trials were collected at major or complete molecular response, at 12 or 24 months of TKI therapy. Nine CML samples, seven diagnostic and two matched remission, were obtained from the French Persistem study. Roughly nine diagnostic specimens, together with matched remission specimens, were obtained from the RESIST (imatinib), ENESTxtnd (nilotinib) and PINNACLE (nilotinib plus pegylated interferon) trials. RNA sequencing was used to profile peripheral blood obtained from chronic-phase CML patients at diagnosis and at remission, and the resulting profiles were compared with those of healthy donors. Median ages of roughly 50 years at diagnosis, under 60 at remission and about 34 for healthy controls were recorded. Female/male counts were 11/5 for diagnosis samples, 8/3 for remission samples and 2/4 for controls. Total leukocytes from peripheral blood collected in EDTA were used as the trial diagnostic specimens. For diagnosis, remission and control samples alike, total RNA was extracted from peripheral blood mononuclear cells using Trizol. Study-wide conclusions, independent of this receptor: At remission, blood cell composition had been reconfigured so that it resembled normal controls enriched in lymphoid cells. Blood cell composition varied strongly between timepoints, moving from enrichment of myeloid progenitors at diagnosis to enrichment of mature lymphoid cells at remission.

Library generation was performed with bulk RNA-seq. The TruSeq Stranded RNA sample prep kit was used to generate libraries of poly-A-enriched mRNA from an input of about 0.92 ug total RNA. Every sample was sequenced in triplicate, with paired-end sequencing run on a HiSeq 2500. A read length of 125 nucleotides per mate was used for RNA-seq. In the source study's methods: Reads were trimmed and aligned to hg38 using STAR v2.7, and quality control was performed with FASTQC, RSeQC and multiqc. Salmon 0.14.1 was used to quantify gene expression levels as transcripts per million (TPM). The results of principal component analysis suggested that neither trial, library batch, sequencing batch, treatment regimen nor sex drove the transcriptomic profiles. Based on TCRdb reprocessing of the reads, there is one entry per CDR3 protein sequence, and DNA is missing. The V and J calls, along with clone size, are taken from TCRdb and not from the paper's own processing. The sample contains fewer than 300 distinct CDR3 sequences, roughly 87% of them found a single time. The top ten clonotypes cover around 28% of the sample.

Per the publication, the time point label means: major or complete molecular response after front-line TKI therapy. About 17 CML patients made up the patient cohort, and matched post-remission samples were retrieved for a subset of those patients. The material was PBMCs or total blood leukocytes (not recorded which), obtained during remission. This clonotype originated in an adult with chronic myeloid leukemia.

The CDR3 protein: CSVIGGGYGYTF. This chain joins TRBV29-1 to TRBJ1-2. Including the terminal cysteine and phenylalanine, the CDR3 comprises 12 residues. No nucleotide data were recorded. The CDR1 and CDR2 encoded by the germline V gene are SQVTM and ANQGSEA.